Below are 21 T cell receptor beta chains sequenced from a single sample in a study of T cell responses to AZD1222 COVID-19 vaccine (dated by TCRdb to 2020 to 2023). Library creation used the immunoSEQ multiplex PCR assay. Imported from immuneACCESS, the table was reduced by TCRdb to in-frame sequences with V and J called. These copies leave out some clones; in studies compared against another copy, an unresolved V gene accounts for under half, and the cause of the remainder is not known. The sample records around 100,000 clones, 65% to 90% of which are singletons. About 6% of the sample rests with the top ten. Per the publication, the time point label means: baseline before first vaccination. The starting material was peripheral blood, obtained on day 0 of AZD1222 vaccination. These receptors all stem from an adult in good health.

The V gene is TRBV6-2 or TRBV6-3, the J gene TRBJ2-3; 7 bases align to TRBD1. This CDR3 comprises 14 residues. Looked up from germline, CDR1 is MNHEY and CDR2 is SVGEGT. The junction had 5 bases not matched to a gene; V was cut back by 5 bases and J by 3 bases. The CDR3: CASSDHRGTDTQYF. The DNA of the CDR3 is TGTGCCAGCAGTGACCACAGGGGTACAGATACGCAGTATTTT.

This clone was seen a single time. The CDR3 DNA follows: TGTGCCAGCAACTCCCGACTAGCGGGGAGCACAGATACGCAGTATTTT. This codes for CASNSRLAGSTDTQYF. The chain recombines TRBV5-4 with TRBJ2-3; 11 bases align to TRBD2. CDR1 is SGHNT, CDR2 YYREEE, per germline (reference sequence). The CDR3 runs to 16 residues. V was clipped by 6 bases and J by 0 bases; unmatched bases: 6.

This chain joins TRBV29-1 and TRBJ2-3, with TRBD1 matching 7 bases. Germline V gene sequence: CDR1 SQVTM, CDR2 ANQGSEA. The CDR3 has 15 residues. V gave up 8 bases and J gave up 1 base; unmatched junction bases: 12. CDR3 sequence reads: CSIGNNRGGTDTQYF. In DNA, the CDR3 is TGCAGCATTGGGAACAACAGGGGAGGCACAGATACGCAGTATTTT.

The chain uses TRBV7-2 and TRBJ1-2, with D unresolved. V lost 0 bases, J lost 7 bases, and 15 bases lay in between. The CDR3 consists of 15 residues. CDR1 is SGHTA, CDR2 FQGNSA, per germline. The DNA of the CDR3 is TGTGCCAGCAGCTTAGCGGGTGGCGGGGATGGTGGCTACACCTTC. Its translation: CASSLAGGGDGGYTF.

The V and J genes are TRBV6-1 and TRBJ1-3; D is ambiguous. This CDR3 has 14 residues. The germline CDR1 and CDR2 sequences are MNHNS and SASEGT. The ends were cut back, 1 base at V and 1 base at J, with 5 bases in the middle. The CDR3 region is CASSEVRSGNTIYF. CDR3 DNA sequence: TGTGCCAGCAGTGAAGTTAGGTCTGGAAACACCATATATTTT.

The chain links TRBV11-1 to TRBJ2-3, with D possibly being TRBD2 (6 bases). CDR3 size: 15 residues. The germline V gene has CDR1 SGHAT and CDR2 FQDESV (reference sequence). V lost 5 bases and J lost 2, with 14 bases in between. This CDR3 reads CASSPRLDNTDTQYF. The CDR3 bases are TGTGCCAGCAGCCCAAGACTAGACAACACAGATACGCAGTATTTT.

V usage is TRBV4-1 and J usage is TRBJ1-5; 10 nucleotides align to TRBD1. CDR1 and CDR2 (germline): MGHRA, YSYEKL. The CDR3 loop spans 17 amino acids. The junction had 5 bases not matched to a gene; V was cut back by 1 base and J by 2 bases. This chain's CDR3 is CASSQGDRGYGNQPQHF. Here the CDR3 DNA reads TGCGCCAGCAGCCAAGGGGACAGGGGCTACGGCAATCAGCCCCAGCATTTT.

By proportion, this clone is medium-sized. CDR3 loop: CASSQDGLAGGNEQFF. The CDR3 DNA reads TGCGCCAGCAGCCAAGATGGACTAGCGGGAGGCAATGAGCAGTTCTTC. J is TRBJ2-1 and V is TRBV4-3; 14 bases are a match to TRBD2. Looked up from germline, CDR1 is LGHNA and CDR2 is YSLEER. This CDR3 comprises 16 residues. With V trimmed by 0 bases and J by 6 bases, 1 base remained unmatched.

This rearrangement joins TRBV9 to TRBJ2-3, with TRBD1 matching 8 bases. With 0 bases clipped from V and 0 bases from J, the junction kept 9 bases outside the gene matches. The CDR3 sequence is 18 residues long. Germline V gene lookup returns CDR1 SGDLS and CDR2 YYNGEE. CDR3 region: CASSVGDGTGTSTDTQYF. The DNA of the CDR3 is TGTGCCAGCAGCGTAGGGGACGGGACAGGAACTAGCACAGATACGCAGTATTTT.

The chain links TRBV5-1 to TRBJ2-5; 13 positions agree with TRBD2. V was pared by 4 bases and J by 2 bases, with 5 bases of the junction left unmatched. Per the germline V gene, CDR1 is SGHRS and CDR2 is YFSETQ. The CDR3 spans 16 residues. CDR3 nucleotides: TGCGCCAGCAGCCCCGGGACTAGCGGGGCACAAGAGACCCAGTACTTC. Residues: CASSPGTSGAQETQYF.

V gene TRBV5-1 combines with J gene TRBJ2-5; perhaps TRBD1 as D (5 bases). The CDR3 is 15 amino acids. Germline V gives CDR1 SGHRS, CDR2 YFSETQ. V was shortened by 0 bases and J by 4 bases, with 13 bases between the two germline ends. CDR3 coding DNA: TGCGCCAGCAGCTTGGAGCAGGGAATGGGAGAGACCCAGTACTTC. It codes for CASSLEQGMGETQYF.

The rearrangement uses TRBV7-8 and TRBJ1-5; perhaps TRBD1 as D (6 bases). The V gene lost 5 bases and the J gene lost 1 base, with 21 bases spanning the gap. The CDR3 is 18 residues long. Germline V CDR1 and CDR2: SGHVS, FQNEAQ. The CDR3 DNA sequence: TGTGCCAGCAGCGCACCGGGACACCCTATCGGGAGCAATCAGCCCCAGCATTTT. Protein: CASSAPGHPIGSNQPQHF. The full variable domain, rest sourced from reference TRBV7-8 and TRBJ1-5, is GAGVSQSPRYKVAKRGQDVALRCDPISGHVSLFWYQQALGQGPEFLTYFQNEAQLDKSGLPSDRFFAERPEGSVSTLKIQRTQQEDSAVYLCASSAPGHPIGSNQPQHFGDGTRLSIL.

The V call is TRBV11-2, the J call TRBJ1-6; D is unresolved. CDR3 length: 13 amino acids. Germline values: CDR1 SGHAT, CDR2 FQNNGV. V lost 1 base to trimming and J lost 8 bases, with 6 bases between them. CDR3 DNA: TGTGCCAGCAGCTTAGCGGCGGATTCACCCCTCCACTTT. Its protein is CASSLAADSPLHF. Drawing the rest from reference TRBV11-2 and TRBJ1-6, the complete variable domain is EAGVAQSPRYKIIEKRQSVAFWCNPISGHATLYWYQQILGQGPKLLIQFQNNGVVDDSQLPKDRFSAERLKGVDSTLKIQPAKLEDSAVYLCASSLAADSPLHFGNGTRLTVT.

The chain is built from TRBV9 and TRBJ1-2; D not certain. V was shortened by 4 bases and J by 7 bases, with 17 bases between the two germline ends. CDR1 and CDR2 (germline): SGDLS, YYNGEE. CDR3 length: 14 residues. CDR3 sequence (DNA): TGTGCCAGCAGCCCCCAGAAGGGAGTAGGTGGCTACACCTTC. Protein: CASSPQKGVGGYTF.

V gene TRBV23-1 combines with J gene TRBJ2-7; 8 nucleotides agree with TRBD1. TRBV23-1 is an ORF; its function is uncertain. This CDR3 spans 15 amino acids. The trim removed 0 bases at V and 6 bases at J, leaving 7 bases unmatched. The DNA for the CDR3 is TGCGCCAGCAGTCAATCGGGGGACAGGCGGCTCGAGCAGTACTTC. Protein: CASSQSGDRRLEQYF.

The chain combines TRBV27 with TRBJ1-1; no definite D call. The V gene lost 3 bases and the J gene lost 0 bases, with 11 bases spanning the gap. This CDR3 has 15 amino acids. Germline assignment: CDR1 MNHEY and CDR2 SMNVEV (reference sequence). The CDR3 coding sequence is TGTGCCAGCAGTTTGGGCAGGAACATGAACACTGAAGCTTTCTTT. Its translation is CASSLGRNMNTEAFF.

The CDR3 is CASSLALASGGLAKNIQYF. CDR3 DNA sequence: TGTGCCAGCAGCTTAGCGCTGGCTAGCGGGGGTCTAGCCAAAAACATTCAGTACTTC. The genes are TRBV7-9 and TRBJ2-4; TRBD2 agrees at 10 bases. The CDR3 has 19 residues. J was trimmed by 0 bases and V by 0 bases; bases with no gene match: 8. The germline gives CDR1 SEHNR, CDR2 FQNEAQ (reference sequence).

V usage is TRBV2 and J usage is TRBJ2-3; the match to TRBD1 covers 8 bases. Germline assignment: CDR1 SNHLY and CDR2 FYNNEI. The J segment lost 2 bases and the V segment lost 10 bases, leaving 5 bases of the junction unmatched. The CDR3 has 13 residues. The chain's CDR3 is CATWTGITDTQYF. The CDR3 nucleotides read TGTGCCACCTGGACAGGGATCACAGATACGCAGTATTTT.

This clone has a single count. The rearrangement links TRBV5-4 to TRBJ1-6; D might be TRBD1 (5 bases). The CDR3 sequence is 14 residues long. Trimming left V 4 bases short and J 13 bases short, with 18 bases between. The V gene's germline CDR1 is SGHNT and CDR2 YYREEE (reference sequence). In DNA form, the CDR3 reads TGTGCCAGCAGCCCCAGGGCCCGGGGAGGGCCCCTCCACTTT. Its translation is CASSPRARGGPLHF.

The chain links TRBV10-3 to TRBJ1-2; D remains ambiguous. Deletions cut 4 bases from V and 2 bases from J, with 8 bases between. The CDR3 is 13 residues long. The germline CDR1 and CDR2 sequences are ENHRY and SYGVKD. Here the CDR3 DNA reads TGTGCCATCAGTGCCGACATGAACTATGGCTACACCTTC. Residues: CAISADMNYGYTF.

The chain combines TRBV7-2 with TRBJ2-3; 8 nucleotides align to TRBD2. The CDR3 consists of 15 residues. Germline V lookup: CDR1 SGHTA, CDR2 FQGNSA. With 4 bases clipped from V and 0 bases from J, the junction kept 3 bases outside the gene matches. CDR3 DNA: TGTGCCAGCAGCTGGGTAGCGGGGAGCACAGATACGCAGTATTTT. Amino acids: CASSWVAGSTDTQYF.